These 9 T cell receptor beta chains were all obtained from the same sample, sequenced in a study of spatial heterogeneity in lung cancer. MiXCR was run by TCRdb on the 5' RACE reads, yielding one entry per CDR3 protein. The sample consists of around 40,000 distinct CDR3 sequences, roughly 6% of them appearing once. Time point here: sample taken at primary tumor resection. Tumor, nontumor lung or frozen PBMC supplied whole RNA that was sequenced unsorted. Sequenced material: PBMCs, taken at surgery. The receptors were gathered from a male donor with early-stage non-small cell lung cancer.

This clonotype has a count of ten or more. The rearrangement uses TRBV28 and TRBJ2-7; the D is unclear. The CDR3 consists of 11 residues. Looked up from germline, CDR1 is MDHEN and CDR2 is SYDVKM. Trimming took 2 bases from V and 5 from J, leaving 4 bases between them. The CDR3 DNA reads TGTGCCAGCAGTTTAGTTAACGAGCAGTACTTC. This gives the protein CASSLVNEQYF.

This clonotype was counted many times. This chain connects TRBV7-9 to TRBJ2-2; D assignment may be TRBD1 or TRBD2 (5 bases each). The CDR3 is 15 residues long. Germline-derived CDR1 and CDR2 are SEHNR and FQNEAQ (reference sequence). Trimming removed 5 bases from V and 3 bases from J, with 13 bases in between. DNA of the CDR3: TGTGCCAGCAGCGGTAGGGACGGCTACACCGGGGAGCTGTTTTTT. It is translated as CASSGRDGYTGELFF.

This clonotype was counted at least ten times. This chain uses TRBV29-1 with TRBJ2-7; the match to TRBD2 covers 9 bases. Germline V gene sequence: CDR1 SQVTM, CDR2 ANQGSEA. V gave up 4 bases and J gave up 4 bases; unmatched junction bases: 8. The CDR3 covers 14 residues. The chain's CDR3 is CSVGSGGPGYEQYF. CDR3 nucleotide sequence: TGCAGCGTTGGGAGCGGGGGGCCTGGATACGAGCAGTACTTC.

This clonotype was seen only a few times. The chain has TRBV4-3 and TRBJ1-5; possible D gene TRBD1, 6 bases. Germline lookup yields CDR1 LGHNA and CDR2 YSLEER. Trimming left V 0 bases short and J 3 bases short, with 9 bases between. The CDR3 totals 15 residues. The CDR3 coding sequence is TGCGCCAGCAGCCAAGAACAGGGTCCCAATCAGCCCCAGCATTTT. Translating gives CASSQEQGPNQPQHF.

Ten or more counts support this clonotype. The V and J genes are TRBV12-3 or TRBV12-4 and TRBJ2-1; tentatively, D is TRBD1 or TRBD2 (5 bases each). The V and J ends lost 3 bases and 9 bases respectively, with 6 bases between them. The CDR3 loop spans 11 amino acids. The CDR3 region is CASSLRGEQFF. The CDR3 nucleotides are TGTGCCAGCAGTTTGAGGGGTGAGCAGTTCTTC.

This clonotype was seen ten or more times. The rearrangement joins TRBV20-1 to TRBJ1-1, with D hard to call. Trimming pared 5 bases from V and 1 base from J, leaving 11 bases between. This CDR3 contains 13 residues. Germline lookup yields CDR1 DFQATT and CDR2 SNEGSKA (reference sequence). CDR3 sequence reads: CSAGRTENTEAFF. The CDR3 nucleotides read TGCAGTGCTGGGCGGACGGAGAACACTGAAGCTTTCTTT.

This clonotype was observed many times. This sequence joins TRBV4-1 and TRBJ2-7; D remains ambiguous. The CDR3 covers 13 residues. V was trimmed by 4 bases and J by 0 bases, leaving 7 bases between them. Looked up from germline, CDR1 is MGHRA and CDR2 is YSYEKL. The CDR3 protein is CASSLDGSYEQYF. CDR3 in DNA: TGCGCCAGCAGCCTCGACGGCTCCTACGAGCAGTACTTC.

The chain recombines TRBV5-1 with TRBJ2-3; D gene unclear. Germline-derived CDR1 and CDR2 are SGHRS and YFSETQ. Between the trimmed V and J ends, which lost 0 bases and 2 bases, there was a span of 7 bases. The CDR3 sequence is 14 residues long. The CDR3 loop is CASSLVGPTDTQYF. The CDR3 DNA reads as TGCGCCAGCAGCTTGGTTGGACCCACAGATACGCAGTATTTT.

The table lists this clonotype with many counts. The chain couples TRBV4-3 to TRBJ2-5; 7 bases align to TRBD2. Germline V lookup: CDR1 LGHNA, CDR2 YSLEER. Trimming took 4 bases from V and 4 from J; bases not matched to a gene: 6. This CDR3 region has 14 residues. The CDR3 bases are TGCGCCAGCAGCCTATCCGCTAGCGGAGAGACCCAGTACTTC. Protein: CASSLSASGETQYF.